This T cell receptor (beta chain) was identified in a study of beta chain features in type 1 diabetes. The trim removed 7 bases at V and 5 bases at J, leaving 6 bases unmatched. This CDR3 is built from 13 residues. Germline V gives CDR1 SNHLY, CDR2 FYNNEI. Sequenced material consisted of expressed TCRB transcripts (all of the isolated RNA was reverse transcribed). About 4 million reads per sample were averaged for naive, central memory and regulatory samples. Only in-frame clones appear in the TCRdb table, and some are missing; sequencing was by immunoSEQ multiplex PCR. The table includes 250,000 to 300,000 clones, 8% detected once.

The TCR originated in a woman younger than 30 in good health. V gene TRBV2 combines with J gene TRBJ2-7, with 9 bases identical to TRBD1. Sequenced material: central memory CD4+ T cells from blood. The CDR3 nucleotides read TGTGCCAGCATGAAGGACAGGGGCCACGAGCAGTACTTC. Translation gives CASMKDRGHEQYF.